This T cell receptor beta chain stems from a study of T cell responses to AZD1222 COVID-19 vaccine. Study outcomes and limitations: In a largely white British group with more females than males, clonal diversity was possibly underestimated.

Generated by immunoSEQ multiplex PCR, the TCRdb table keeps only in-frame clones and is missing some. This table has 140,000 to 150,000 clones, under 95% appearing once. With regard to this clone: The target antigen is unknown.

Germline CDR1 SGDLS, CDR2 YYNGEE. The CDR3 consists of 13 residues. The V and J ends lost 4 bases and 5 bases respectively, with 12 bases between them. This sequence originates from an adult in good health. The sequences come from peripheral blood, collected on day 0 of AZD1222 vaccination. The V call is TRBV9, the J call TRBJ1-1; D is ambiguous. CDR3 amino acids: CASSTRTATEAFF. The CDR3 region has the DNA TGTGCCAGCAGCACCAGGACGGCTACTGAAGCTTTCTTT.